This TCR beta chain was captured by sequencing in a study of blood T cell repertoires in COVID-19. Study overall: COVID-19 samples from acute and convalescent phases originated in the United States, Italy and Spain. The analysed material was cDNA or gDNA that came from T cells, B-cell-depleted T cells, or PBMCs.

Clinical history reported by participants formed the basis on which cohorts were assigned. Donors in Cohort 3 who had recovered were those with two negative PCRs, healthcare professional clearance, or resolution of their symptoms. The CDR3 sequence is 16 residues long. V lost 7 bases and J lost 0, with 18 bases in between. The germline CDR1 and CDR2 sequences are SNHLY and FYNNEI. Clones were read by immunoSEQ multiplex PCR, and TCRdb kept only the in-frame ones, dropping some. The repertoire has just over 300,000 clones, 70% to 90% of them found once; the top ten carry around 2.1%. This TCR derives from a man aged 30 to 39 who had recovered from COVID-19. This chain links TRBV2 with TRBJ1-1; tentatively, D is TRBD1 (6 bases). Sequenced: PBMCs or T cells enriched from blood (not recorded which). The CDR3: CASTRGGGVMNTEAFF. The CDR3 region has the DNA TGTGCCAGCACTAGAGGGGGTGGGGTGATGAACACTGAAGCTTTCTTT.